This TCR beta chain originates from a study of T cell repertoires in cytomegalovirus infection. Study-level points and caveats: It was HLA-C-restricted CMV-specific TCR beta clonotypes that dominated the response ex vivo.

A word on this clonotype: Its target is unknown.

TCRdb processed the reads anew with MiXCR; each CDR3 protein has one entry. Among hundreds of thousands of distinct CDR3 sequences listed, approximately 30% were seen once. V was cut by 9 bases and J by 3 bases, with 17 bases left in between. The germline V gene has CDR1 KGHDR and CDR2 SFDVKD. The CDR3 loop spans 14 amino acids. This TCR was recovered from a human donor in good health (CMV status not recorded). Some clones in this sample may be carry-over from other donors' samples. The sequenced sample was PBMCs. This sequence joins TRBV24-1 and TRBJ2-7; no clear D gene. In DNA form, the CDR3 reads TGTGCCACCTACCCCCGGCACGGTCACTACGAGCAGTACTTC. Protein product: CATYPRHGHYEQYF.